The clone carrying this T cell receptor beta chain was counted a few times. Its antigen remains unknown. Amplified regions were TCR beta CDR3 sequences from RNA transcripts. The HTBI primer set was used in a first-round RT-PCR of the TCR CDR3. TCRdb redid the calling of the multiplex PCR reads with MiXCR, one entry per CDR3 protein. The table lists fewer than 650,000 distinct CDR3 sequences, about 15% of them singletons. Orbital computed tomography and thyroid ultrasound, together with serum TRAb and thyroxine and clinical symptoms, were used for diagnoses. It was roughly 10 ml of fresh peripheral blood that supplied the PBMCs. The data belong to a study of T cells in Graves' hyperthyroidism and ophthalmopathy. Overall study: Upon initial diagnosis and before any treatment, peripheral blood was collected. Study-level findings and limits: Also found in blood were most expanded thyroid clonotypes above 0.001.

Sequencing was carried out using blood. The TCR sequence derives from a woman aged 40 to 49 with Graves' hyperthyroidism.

CDR3 in amino acids: CASTELAGLSYEQYF. In DNA, the CDR3 is TGTGCCAGCACCGAACTAGCGGGACTCTCCTACGAGCAGTACTTC. The chain links TRBV7-9 to TRBJ2-7; 10 bases line up with TRBD2. Germline V gene data show CDR1 as SEHNR and CDR2 as FQNEAQ (reference sequence). The CDR3 has 15 residues. The ends lost 7 bases at V and 0 bases at J; junction bases unmatched: 6.